The rows below give T cell receptor beta chains drawn from one sample of a study of Ad26.COV2.S vaccination and SARS-CoV-2 variants. Using immunoSEQ multiplex PCR, the repertoire was profiled, and TCRdb retains in-frame clones only, with some absent. Seen here are about 250,000 clones, more than 70% observed once, and the top ten hold approximately 3.4%. Sequencing was performed on peripheral blood, taken in a trial of Ad26.COV2.S vaccine versus placebo. These receptors were collected from a person aged 18-60 years who received the Ad26.COV2.S COVID-19 vaccine or a placebo. The CDR3 runs from the conserved cysteine through the conserved F or W. The D gene is left open where the match is weak. Rows give clone size only sometimes, using once, few, many, or a class for an expanded clone.

>-|-|TRBV10-3|TRBJ2-1
TGTGCCATCAGAACGGAGGTGGCTGAGCAGTTCTTC
CAIRTEVAEQFF
>-|-|TRBV10-3|TRBJ1-6
TGTGCCATCAGTGGTAACGGGGAAAATTCACCCCTCCACTTT
CAISGNGENSPLHF
>-|-|TRBV4-3|TRBJ2-5
TGCGCCAGCAGCCAAGGGTTGTACGACTCAATAGAAGAGACCCAGTACTTC
CASSQGLYDSIEETQYF
>-|TRBD2|TRBV20-1|TRBJ2-7
TGCAGTGCAAGTCTAAATAGCGGGAGGGCCCTCGAGCAGTACTTC
CSASLNSGRALEQYF
>-|TRBD1|TRBV3-1/TRBV3-2|TRBJ1-2
TGTGCCAGCAGCCACAGGGGGGCGGAAGGCTACACCTTC
CASSHRGAEGYTF
>-|-|TRBV11-1|TRBJ1-2
TGTGCCAGCAGCCCCCCCCGCGACTATGGCTACACCTTC
CASSPPRDYGYTF
>-|-|TRBV4-3|TRBJ1-2
TGCGCCAGCAGCCAAGATCGCGGGGGCGCGAACTATGGCTACACCTTC
CASSQDRGGANYGYTF
>once|-|TRBV1|TRBJ2-4
TGCACCAGCAGCCAAGAGAATCGTAGGCGGGCCCAAAACATTCAGTACTTC
CTSSQENRRRAQNIQYF
>-|-|TRBV19|TRBJ1-1
TGTGCCAGTAGGCAACAGGGAGCTGGCACTGAAGCTTTCTTT
CASRQQGAGTEAFF
>once|-|TRBV3-1/TRBV3-2|TRBJ1-4
TGTGCCAGCAGCTTTTACCAGGACCGCTCAACTAATGAAAAACTGTTTTTT
CASSFYQDRSTNEKLFF
>once|-|TRBV5-1|TRBJ2-3
TGCGCCAGCAGCTTGAGCAAGCCCACAGATACGCAGTATTTT
CASSLSKPTDTQYF
>-|-|TRBV6-6|TRBJ2-1
TGTGCCAGCAGTTTAACCAGCAGGTACAATGAGCAGTTCTTC
CASSLTSRYNEQFF
>-|-|TRBV5-8|TRBJ2-1
TGTGCCAGCAGCCGGGGGCTAGGCTCCTACAATGAGCAGTTCTTC
CASSRGLGSYNEQFF
>once|-|TRBV5-1|TRBJ1-1
TGCGCCAGCAGCTTGCTACACAATGGGGGCAACACTGAAGCTTTCTTT
CASSLLHNGGNTEAFF
>-|TRBD1|TRBV3-1/TRBV3-2|TRBJ1-1
TGTGCCAGCAGCCAAGTTAGGGACAGGGGACGCGGCACTGAAGCTTTCTTT
CASSQVRDRGRGTEAFF
>-|-|TRBV7-6|TRBJ2-7
TGTGCCAGCAGCTTAGCCAGGCCCTTTACCAGGTCCTACGAGCAGTACTTC
CASSLARPFTRSYEQYF
>once|TRBD1|TRBV6-6|TRBJ1-6
TGTGCCAGCAGTACGAGGACAGGGGGCAATAATTCACCCCTCCACTTT
CASSTRTGGNNSPLHF
>-|-|TRBV30|TRBJ1-1
TGTGCCGCCGGTGGAGGGGTTTCGACTGAAGCTTTCTTT
CAAGGGVSTEAFF